Listed below are T cell receptor beta chains from one sample, sequenced in a study of CD8+CD57+ T cells in acquired aplastic anemia. MiXCR, applied by TCRdb to the reads, yields one record per CDR3 protein. The sample includes roughly 93,000 distinct CDR3 sequences, 65% to 70% of them seen just once. The sample was sorted CD4+, CD8+, or CD8+CD57+ T cells (not recorded which) from PBMCs. Receptors were obtained from a human donor with aplastic anemia. Both conserved end residues are part of each CDR3.

v_call	j_call	cdr3_aa
TRBV12-3/TRBV12-4	TRBJ2-7	CASTTGPGVYEQYF
TRBV7-9	TRBJ1-1	CASSLVAGKGTEAFF
TRBV12-3/TRBV12-4	TRBJ1-5	CASSRQRLPQHF
TRBV25-1	TRBJ2-1	CASSGQGKFNEQFF
TRBV19	TRBJ2-7	CASRLTGGSCEQYF
TRBV5-4	TRBJ2-5	CASSRSSGVQETQYF
TRBV4-2	TRBJ1-1	CASSLTGDLNTEAFF
TRBV12-3/TRBV12-4	TRBJ2-1	CASIFAGLAGCEQFF
TRBV20-1	-	CSAWTSQSSYEQYF
TRBV7-9	TRBJ2-3	CATRTSDTDTQYF
TRBV4-1	TRBJ2-5	CASSQVVRDGETQYF
TRBV29-1	TRBJ1-2	CSGGEDITNYGYTF
TRBV10-3	TRBJ2-3	CAISGLIGDDTDTQYF
TRBV10-2	TRBJ2-7	CASRLDRGREQYF
TRBV25-1	TRBJ2-2	CASTLTGTGELFF
TRBV7-8	TRBJ1-3	CASRGGWGNTIYF
TRBV7-2	TRBJ2-1	CASRRNGDRSYNEQFF
TRBV2	TRBJ2-3	CASSEGGTQYF
TRBV10-3	TRBJ2-3	CAIGTSGGSTDTQYF
TRBV20-1	TRBJ2-5	CSARQQGGETQYF
TRBV7-8	TRBJ2-7	CASSLGSSGPYEQYF
TRBV27	TRBJ2-2	CASTRGGGELFF
TRBV7-7	TRBJ2-5	CASSLARSETQYF
TRBV7-3	TRBJ1-2	CASSEGPGQNYGYTF
TRBV20-1	TRBJ1-5	CSARDMTVNQPQHF
TRBV24-1	TRBJ2-2	CATSEREDTGELFF
TRBV2	TRBJ1-5	CASRTGLQPQHF
TRBV24-1	TRBJ2-5	CATSSGPEENSQETQYF
TRBV25-1	TRBJ1-2	CASTRTGGGYTF
TRBV19	TRBJ2-7	CASSGRQGWYEQYF
TRBV9	TRBJ2-2	CASSGQEGIGELFF
TRBV29-1	TRBJ2-3	CSGFGGATDTQYF
TRBV19	TRBJ1-1	CASMYGNTEAFF
TRBV25-1	TRBJ2-1	CASSGEQGGNEQFF